These T cell receptor beta chains were read from a single sample in a study of T cell changes during pregnancy in multiple sclerosis. TCRdb's table, derived via immunoSEQ multiplex PCR, lists solely in-frame clones and lacks some. The top ten hold about 0.6% of the sample, which has about 45,000 clones, roughly 89% seen once. Sequenced material: CD4+ T cells from peripheral blood mononuclear cells, taken in the first trimester of pregnancy. The receptors stem from a female donor with multiple sclerosis, enrolled in a pregnancy study. Both conserved end residues are part of each CDR3. The D gene is left open where the match is weak. For some rows the clone size is stated as once, few or many, or as a class when expanded; others skip it.

d_call,j_call,clone_size,v_call,cdr3_aa,cdr3_nt
TRBD2,TRBJ2-2,.,TRBV7-8,CASSLSAGGGLNTGELFF,TGTGCCAGCAGCTTATCAGCGGGAGGGGGTCTGAACACCGGGGAGCTGTTTTTT
TRBD1,TRBJ2-1,.,TRBV5-4,CASSLGDRGPHNEQFF,TGTGCCAGCAGCTTGGGGGACAGGGGGCCGCACAATGAGCAGTTCTTC
.,TRBJ2-2,.,TRBV7-2,CASSRDWNGELFF,TGTGCCAGCAGCCGGGACTGGAACGGGGAGCTGTTTTTT
.,TRBJ2-7,.,TRBV6-5,CASSYVRGAGEQYF,TGTGCCAGCAGTTATGTGCGGGGCGCTGGCGAGCAGTACTTC
.,TRBJ1-3,few,TRBV11-3,CASSLDKRNTIYF,TGTGCCAGCAGCCTCGACAAGAGAAACACCATATATTTT
.,TRBJ2-7,.,TRBV18,CASSELGYEQYF,TGTGCCAGCTCAGAGCTAGGCTACGAGCAGTACTTC
.,TRBJ2-7,.,TRBV20-1,CSARGGGEQYF,TGCAGTGCTAGAGGAGGTGGCGAGCAGTACTTC
.,TRBJ2-5,.,TRBV2,CASSGREVGETQYF,TGTGCCAGCAGTGGTAGGGAGGTAGGAGAGACCCAGTACTTC
.,TRBJ2-2,.,TRBV25-1,CASSSQWVGELFF,TGTGCCAGCAGTTCACAGTGGGTGGGGGAGCTGTTTTTT
.,TRBJ2-1,.,TRBV19,CASSIQGGEQFF,TGTGCCAGTAGTATCCAGGGAGGAGAGCAGTTCTTC
TRBD2,TRBJ2-5,.,TRBV19,CASSIGVAGVGETQYF,TGTGCCAGTAGTATCGGAGTAGCGGGAGTGGGAGAGACCCAGTACTTC
.,TRBJ2-3,.,TRBV13,CASSPRASTDTQYF,TGTGCCAGCAGCCCACGCGCTAGCACAGATACGCAGTATTTT
TRBD1,TRBJ1-2,.,TRBV27,CASSFGTGGAYGYTF,TGTGCCAGCAGTTTTGGCACAGGGGGCGCATATGGCTACACCTTC
.,TRBJ1-2,.,TRBV28,CASSLWLNYGYTF,TGTGCCAGCAGTTTATGGCTAAACTATGGCTACACCTTC
TRBD2,TRBJ2-4,.,TRBV5-1,CASSLNQSGGGWYF,TGCGCCAGCAGCTTGAACCAAAGCGGGGGTGGTTGGTACTTC
.,TRBJ2-2,.,TRBV4-3,CASSSDPPGSVDTGELFF,TGCGCCAGCAGCTCTGACCCCCCAGGCTCGGTGGACACCGGGGAGCTGTTTTTT
TRBD1,TRBJ1-1,.,TRBV5-1,CASGKGGAQRTEAFF,TGCGCCAGCGGAAAAGGGGGCGCGCAGAGGACTGAAGCTTTCTTT
.,TRBJ2-1,.,TRBV30,CAWSPGSSSYNEQFF,TGTGCCTGGAGTCCAGGATCGAGCTCCTACAATGAGCAGTTCTTC
.,TRBJ1-2,once,TRBV18,CASSPNREANYGYTF,TGTGCCAGCTCGCCAAACAGGGAAGCTAACTATGGCTACACCTTC
TRBD1,TRBJ1-2,once,TRBV5-1,CASSLGRDRSHGYTF,TGCGCCAGCAGCTTGGGAAGGGACAGGAGCCATGGCTACACCTTC
TRBD2,TRBJ2-3,once,TRBV27,CAIRLAGTQYF,TGTGCCATTCGACTAGCTGGTACGCAGTATTTT
TRBD1,TRBJ2-5,.,TRBV15,CATSGTTGPETQYF,TGTGCCACCAGCGGAACGACAGGGCCAGAGACCCAGTACTTC
.,TRBJ1-6,.,TRBV2,CASSVGQGFTNSPLHF,TGTGCCAGCAGTGTGGGCCAGGGTTTCACCAATTCACCCCTCCACTTT
TRBD1,TRBJ1-2,.,TRBV7-3,CASSLPGTGPHGYTF,TGTGCCAGCAGCTTACCCGGGACAGGGCCCCATGGCTACACCTTC
.,TRBJ1-2,.,TRBV19,CASSIGRVDRSGGYTF,TGTGCCAGTAGTATCGGCAGGGTAGATAGATCTGGAGGCTACACCTTC
.,TRBJ1-1,few,TRBV7-8,CASSLQGEAFF,TGTGCCAGCAGCTTACAGGGTGAAGCTTTCTTT
TRBD2,TRBJ2-1,.,TRBV29-1,CSGGEPGLAALREQFF,TGCAGCGGTGGGGAACCGGGACTAGCGGCCCTACGGGAGCAGTTCTTC
TRBD1,TRBJ1-4,.,TRBV19,CASSSYRGAKLFF,TGTGCCAGTAGTAGTTACAGGGGGGCTAAACTGTTTTTT
TRBD1,TRBJ1-2,.,TRBV5-1,CASSLLQGMNGYTF,TGCGCCAGCAGCCTACTACAGGGGATGAATGGCTACACCTTC
TRBD1,TRBJ1-2,.,TRBV6-4,CASREGQGVNGYTF,TGTGCCAGCCGTGAGGGCCAGGGGGTGAATGGCTACACCTTC
TRBD2,TRBJ2-3,.,TRBV12-5,CASGLAPLGGGRSTTDTQYF,TGTGCTAGTGGTTTGGCCCCTTTGGGGGGCGGGAGGTCCACCACGGATACGCAGTATTTT
.,TRBJ1-3,.,TRBV27,CASSPLQGPTGTIYF,TGTGCCAGCAGCCCACTGCAGGGTCCGACGGGCACCATATATTTT